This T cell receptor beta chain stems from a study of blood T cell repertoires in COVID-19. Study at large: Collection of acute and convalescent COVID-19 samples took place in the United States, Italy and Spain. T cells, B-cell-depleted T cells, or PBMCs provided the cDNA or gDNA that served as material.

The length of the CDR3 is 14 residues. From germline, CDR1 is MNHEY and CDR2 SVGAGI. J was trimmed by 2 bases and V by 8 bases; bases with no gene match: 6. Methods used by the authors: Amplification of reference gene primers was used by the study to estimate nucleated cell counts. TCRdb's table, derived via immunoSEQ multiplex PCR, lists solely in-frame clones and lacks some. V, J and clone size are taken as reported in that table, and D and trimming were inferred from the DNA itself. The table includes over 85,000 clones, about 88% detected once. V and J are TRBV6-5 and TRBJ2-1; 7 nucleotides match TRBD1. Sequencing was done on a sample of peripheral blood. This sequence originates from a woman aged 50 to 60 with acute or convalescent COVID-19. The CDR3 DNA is TGTGCCAGCGGTCCGGGACAGCCCTACAATGAGCAGTTCTTC. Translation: CASGPGQPYNEQFF.